This entry features one T cell receptor (beta chain) sequence. Its antigen is as yet unknown. An end of the junction differs from the germline gene, which may be a read error. After isolation, RNA underwent reverse transcription to generate cDNA as the sequencing template. The method was immunoSEQ multiplex PCR; TCRdb's version includes in-frame clones alone and lacks a portion of them. The data show approximately 150,000 clones, roughly 50% seen once. These data originate in a study of CD8+ T cells in alopecia areata. Whole-study results and caveats: It was lesional scalp, especially alopecia totalis/universalis, that showed higher clonality than normal scalp.

The CDR3 length is 14 residues. In germline, CDR1 is SGHTA, CDR2 FQGNSA. Sequenced material: CD4+ T cells sorted from blood. This receptor was taken from a human donor with alopecia areata. The V gene is TRBV7-2, the J gene TRBJ2-5; TRBD2 is a possible D gene (5 bases). CDR3 residues: CASSLVRRGETQYF. CDR3 coding DNA: TGTGCCAGCAGTTTAGTCAGGAGAGGGGAGACCCAGTACTTC.